Listed here are 20 T cell receptor beta chains from one sample, sequenced in a study of blood T cell repertoires in COVID-19. Some clones are missing from TCRdb's copy, which holds only in-frame ones; the method was immunoSEQ multiplex PCR. The sample includes 190,000 or so clones, more than 70% of them seen just once. The sample comprised peripheral blood. Source of these receptors: a woman of 80 years or more with active or convalescent COVID-19.

The chain uses TRBV14 and TRBJ2-1, with D possibly being TRBD2 (5 bases). Germline-derived CDR1 and CDR2 are SGHDN and FVKESK. V shed 1 base and J shed 5 bases, with 21 bases lying between them. The CDR3 length is 18 residues. CDR3 in DNA: TGTGCCAGCAGCCAAGTCATGTCCGGCGGGCCCATGGACAATGAGCAGTTCTTC. Translated: CASSQVMSGGPMDNEQFF.

This clone has a handful of counts. The J gene is TRBJ1-2, the V gene TRBV28; 9 bases map to TRBD1. Trimming at V came to 5 bases and at J to 8 bases, leaving 6 bases not matched to a gene. This CDR3 contains 13 residues. Germline V gene lookup returns CDR1 MDHEN and CDR2 SYDVKM. CDR3 amino acids: CASSPGTGRGYTF. The CDR3 DNA reads as TGTGCCAGCAGTCCCGGGACAGGGAGAGGCTACACCTTC.

This chain uses TRBV10-1 with TRBJ2-3; 8 bases are shared with TRBD2. V trimming: 4 bases; J trimming: 0 bases; junction bases outside the gene matches: 3. The CDR3 length is 15 residues. Looked up from germline, CDR1 is WNHNN and CDR2 is SYGVQD (reference sequence). For the CDR3, the DNA is TGCGCCAGCAGTGTCGGCGGGGGGAGCACAGATACGCAGTATTTT. Amino acid sequence: CASSVGGGSTDTQYF.

The J gene is TRBJ2-3, the V gene TRBV5-1, with a tentative D call TRBD2 (6 bases). The CDR3 consists of 16 residues. The germline V gene encodes CDR1 SGHRS and CDR2 YFSETQ. Deletions cut 5 bases from V and 1 base from J, with 17 bases between. CDR3 coding DNA: TGCGCCAGCAGAAGTACCGGGACGGGGGGCACAGATACGCAGTATTTT. Its protein is CASRSTGTGGTDTQYF. The whole variable domain, remainder taken from reference TRBV5-1 and TRBJ2-3, is KAGVTQTPRYLIKTRGQQVTLSCSPISGHRSVSWYQQTPGQGLQFLFEYFSETQRNKGNFPGRFSGRQFSNSRSEMNVSTLELGDSALYLCASRSTGTGGTDTQYFGPGTRLTVL.

The chain links TRBV15 to TRBJ1-1; TRBD1 matches 7 bases. The CDR3 spans 15 residues. Germline assignment: CDR1 LNHNV and CDR2 YYDKDF (reference sequence). Trimming removed 0 bases from V and 4 bases from J; junction bases left unmatched: 5. The CDR3 protein is CATSRERQGSTEAFF. The CDR3 coding sequence is TGTGCCACCAGCAGAGAACGACAGGGATCCACTGAAGCTTTCTTT.

The V gene is TRBV7-9, the J gene TRBJ1-3; tentative D call: TRBD1 (6 bases). V dropped 6 bases and J dropped 4 bases, with 16 bases sitting between them. The CDR3 runs 15 residues. Germline loops: CDR1 SEHNR, CDR2 FQNEAQ (reference sequence). In nucleotides, the CDR3 is TGTGCCAGCAGTCCAGGGGCATCAGTAGGAAACACCATATATTTT. This gives the protein CASSPGASVGNTIYF. Combining the CDR3 with reference TRBV7-9 and TRBJ1-3 gives the whole variable domain DTGVSQNPRHKITKRGQNVTFRCDPISEHNRLYWYRQTLGQGPEFLTYFQNEAQLEKSRLLSDRFSAERPKGSFSTLEIQRTEQGDSAMYLCASSPGASVGNTIYFGEGSWLTVV.

The chain uses TRBV11-3 and TRBJ1-1; no reliable D call. The CDR3 has 14 amino acids. Germline V gene data show CDR1 as SGHNT and CDR2 as YENEEA. Between the trimmed V and J ends, which lost 5 bases and 1 base, there was a span of 11 bases. The CDR3 coding sequence is TGTGCCAGCAGCGAAGGCGGGTCGAACACTGAAGCTTTCTTT. This gives the protein CASSEGGSNTEAFF.

The genes are TRBV19 and TRBJ1-1, with 7 bases matching TRBD1. The germline V gene has CDR1 LNHDA and CDR2 SQIVND (reference sequence). This CDR3 contains 13 residues. J lost 8 bases, V lost 6 bases, and 9 bases had no gene match. CDR3 in amino acids: CASRYRQGQEAFF. The CDR3 DNA follows: TGTGCCAGTAGATACCGACAGGGCCAAGAAGCTTTCTTT. Drawing the rest from reference TRBV19 and TRBJ1-1, the complete variable domain is DGGITQSPKYLFRKEGQNVTLSCEQNLNHDAMYWYRQDPGQGLRLIYYSQIVNDFQKGDIAEGYSVSREKKESFPLTVTSAQKNPTAFYLCASRYRQGQEAFFGQGTRLTVV.

The CDR3 loop is CASHGGRGYNSPLHF. CDR3 DNA: TGTGCCAGTCACGGGGGGAGAGGGTATAATTCACCCCTCCACTTT. This chain links TRBV7-2 with TRBJ1-6, with a possible D match to TRBD1 (5 bases). Trimming left V 9 bases short and J 4 bases short, with 16 bases between. The CDR3 totals 15 residues. Germline V gene sequence: CDR1 SGHTA, CDR2 FQGNSA.

The chain carries TRBV4-1 and TRBJ2-3; 9 positions agree with TRBD2. CDR3 length: 18 residues. CDR1 is MGHRA and CDR2 is YSYEKL in the germline V gene. V lost 1 base, J lost 0 bases, and 8 bases stayed unmatched. CDR3 protein: CASSQAEGLATSTDTQYF. DNA for the CDR3: TGCGCCAGCAGCCAAGCTGAAGGACTAGCGACTAGCACAGATACGCAGTATTTT.

This chain links TRBV5-6 with TRBJ1-3; 7 positions agree with TRBD1. This CDR3 is 14 amino acids long. V was pared by 3 bases and J by 7 bases, with 7 bases of the junction left unmatched. CDR1 is SGHDT and CDR2 is YYEEEE in the germline V gene. The CDR3 sequence is CASSYTGEGNTIYF. CDR3 in DNA: TGTGCCAGCAGCTATACAGGGGAAGGGAACACCATATATTTT.

The gene calls are TRBV12-3 or TRBV12-4 and TRBJ1-2; D is uncertain. There are 13 residues in the CDR3. V was pared by 3 bases and J by 5 bases, with 10 bases between. The chain's CDR3 is CASSFQRNYGYTF. The CDR3 bases are TGTGCCAGCAGTTTCCAGAGGAATTATGGCTACACCTTC.

This clone appeared a few times. The V and J genes are TRBV6-6 and TRBJ1-3; perhaps TRBD1 as D (5 bases). The CDR3 covers 16 residues. Looked up from germline, CDR1 is MNHNY and CDR2 is SVGAGI (reference sequence). V shed 7 bases and J shed 0 bases, with 16 bases lying between them. The CDR3 bases are TGTGCCAGCAACGTGGGCCCAGGGCCCTCTGGAAACACCATATATTTT. Encoded protein: CASNVGPGPSGNTIYF.

The CDR3 sequence: CASGMGGVNYGYTF. CDR3 DNA: TGTGCCAGCGGTATGGGGGGGGTAAACTATGGCTACACCTTC. The chain uses TRBV6-6 and TRBJ1-2, with TRBD1 as a possible D gene (5 bases). CDR1 is MNHNY, CDR2 SVGAGI, per germline (reference sequence). The CDR3 spans 14 residues. The ends were cut back, 8 bases at V and 2 bases at J, with 15 bases in the middle.

This chain joins TRBV5-6 and TRBJ1-1; D gene uncertain. This CDR3 is built from 13 residues. V was trimmed by 4 bases and J by 3 bases, leaving 10 bases between them. The germline V gene has CDR1 SGHDT and CDR2 YYEEEE. The CDR3 region is CASSHLGDTEAFF. Written as DNA, the CDR3 is TGTGCCAGCAGCCACCTCGGGGACACTGAAGCTTTCTTT. The entire variable domain, with the rest obtained from reference TRBV5-6 and TRBJ1-1, is as follows: DAGVTQSPTHLIKTRGQQVTLRCSPKSGHDTVSWYQQALGQGPQFIFQYYEEEERQRGNFPDRFSGHQFPNYSSELNVNALLLGDSALYLCASSHLGDTEAFFGQGTRLTVV.

The chain is built from TRBV18 and TRBJ1-1, with D perhaps TRBD1 (5 bases). CDR1 and CDR2 (germline): KGHSH, LQKENI. This CDR3 region has 13 residues. Trimming removed 3 bases from V and 4 bases from J, with 9 bases in between. The CDR3 sequence is CASSPDRSTEAFF. CDR3 bases: TGTGCCAGCTCACCCGACAGATCCACTGAAGCTTTCTTT.

The chain combines TRBV7-9 with TRBJ1-2; no clear D. This CDR3 region has 12 residues. Germline V gene lookup returns CDR1 SEHNR and CDR2 FQNEAQ (reference sequence). Deletions cut 4 bases from V and 14 bases from J, with 17 bases between. CDR3 sequence (DNA): TGTGCCAGCAGCTCCGATGACCGGAGTTGGACCTTC. This sequence encodes CASSSDDRSWTF.

The V call is TRBV13, the J call TRBJ1-1, with D possibly matching TRBD1 (5 bases). This CDR3 has 15 amino acids. The germline V gene has CDR1 PRHDT and CDR2 FYEKMQ (reference sequence). Trimming stripped 5 bases from V and 5 bases from J, with 18 bases between. Written as DNA, the CDR3 is TGTGCCAGCAGCCTCATTCGTGGGGGAGGGACTGAAGCTTTCTTT. It translates to CASSLIRGGGTEAFF.

The chain recombines TRBV19 with TRBJ1-1; D not resolved. Germline CDR1 is LNHDA and CDR2 is SQIVND (reference sequence). The ends were cut back, 3 bases at V and 0 bases at J, with 11 bases in the middle. The CDR3 loop spans 15 amino acids. CDR3 nucleotides: TGTGCCAGTAGTATTCAATATGAGATGAACACTGAAGCTTTCTTT. It translates to CASSIQYEMNTEAFF. Together with reference TRBV19 and TRBJ1-1, the CDR3 gives the full variable domain: DGGITQSPKYLFRKEGQNVTLSCEQNLNHDAMYWYRQDPGQGLRLIYYSQIVNDFQKGDIAEGYSVSREKKESFPLTVTSAQKNPTAFYLCASSIQYEMNTEAFFGQGTRLTVV.

This clone was counted many times. The chain has TRBV18 and TRBJ2-7; 14 positions agree with TRBD2. Per germline, CDR1 KGHSH and CDR2 LQKENI. The CDR3 contains 15 residues. V gave up 3 bases and J gave up 2 bases; unmatched junction bases: 0. CDR3 in DNA: TGTGCCAGCTCACCGGGACTAGCGGGGGCCTACGAGCAGTACTTC. This codes for CASSPGLAGAYEQYF.